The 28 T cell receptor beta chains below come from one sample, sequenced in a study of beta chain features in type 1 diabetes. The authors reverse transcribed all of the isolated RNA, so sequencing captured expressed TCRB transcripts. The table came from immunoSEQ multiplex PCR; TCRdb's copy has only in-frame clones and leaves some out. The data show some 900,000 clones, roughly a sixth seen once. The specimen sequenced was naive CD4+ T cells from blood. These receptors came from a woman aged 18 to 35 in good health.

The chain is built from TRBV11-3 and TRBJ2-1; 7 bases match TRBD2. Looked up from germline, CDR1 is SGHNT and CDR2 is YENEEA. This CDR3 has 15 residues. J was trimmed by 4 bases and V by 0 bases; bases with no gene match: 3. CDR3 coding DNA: TGTGCCAGCAGCTTAGACGGGACTAAATACAATGAGCAGTTCTTC. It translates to CASSLDGTKYNEQFF.

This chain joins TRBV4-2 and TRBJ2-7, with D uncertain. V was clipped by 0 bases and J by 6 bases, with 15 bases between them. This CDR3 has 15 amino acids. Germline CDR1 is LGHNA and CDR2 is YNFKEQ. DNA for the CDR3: TGTGCCAGCAGCCAAGATTGGGGTTTCGTCTTCGAGCAGTACTTC. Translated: CASSQDWGFVFEQYF.

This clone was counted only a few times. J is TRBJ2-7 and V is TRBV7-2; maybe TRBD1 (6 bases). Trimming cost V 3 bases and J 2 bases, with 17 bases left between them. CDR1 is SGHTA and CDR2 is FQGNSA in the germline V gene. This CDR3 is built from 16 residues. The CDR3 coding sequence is TGTGCCAGCAGCTTCGCCCCCCCAGGGGCCCCCTACGAGCAGTACTTC. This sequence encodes CASSFAPPGAPYEQYF.

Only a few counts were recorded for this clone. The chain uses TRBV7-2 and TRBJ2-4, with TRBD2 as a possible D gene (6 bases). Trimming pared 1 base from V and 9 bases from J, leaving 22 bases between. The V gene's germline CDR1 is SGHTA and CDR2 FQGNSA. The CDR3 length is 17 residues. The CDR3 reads CASSLEYGSGVVAIQYF. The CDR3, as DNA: TGTGCCAGCAGCTTAGAGTATGGTAGCGGCGTAGTAGCCATTCAGTACTTC.

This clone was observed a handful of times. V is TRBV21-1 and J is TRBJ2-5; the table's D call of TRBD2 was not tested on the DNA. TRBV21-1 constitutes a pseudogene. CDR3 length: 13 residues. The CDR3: CASKNGDQETQYF. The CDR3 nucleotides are TGTGCCAGCAAAAACGGAGACCAAGAGACCCAGTACTTC.

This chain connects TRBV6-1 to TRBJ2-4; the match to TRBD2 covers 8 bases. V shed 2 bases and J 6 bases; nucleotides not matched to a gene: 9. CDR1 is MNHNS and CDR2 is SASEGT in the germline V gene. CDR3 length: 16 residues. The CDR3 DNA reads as TGTGCCAGCAGTGAACTCGGAGCGGGAGTGGGAAACATTCAGTACTTC. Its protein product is CASSELGAGVGNIQYF.

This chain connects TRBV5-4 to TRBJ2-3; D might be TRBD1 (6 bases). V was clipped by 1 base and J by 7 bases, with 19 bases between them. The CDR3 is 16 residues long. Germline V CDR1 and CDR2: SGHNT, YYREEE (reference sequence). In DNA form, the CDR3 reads TGTGCCAGCAGCTTGAGACAGGAGGTAACCGTATATACGCAGTATTTT. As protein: CASSLRQEVTVYTQYF.

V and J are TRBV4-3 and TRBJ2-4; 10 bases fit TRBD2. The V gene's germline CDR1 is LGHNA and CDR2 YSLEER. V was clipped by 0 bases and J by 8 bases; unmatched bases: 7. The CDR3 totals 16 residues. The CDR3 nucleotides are TGCGCCAGCAGCCAAGATCTAGCGGGGGTATTGGACATTCAGTACTTC. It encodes CASSQDLAGVLDIQYF.

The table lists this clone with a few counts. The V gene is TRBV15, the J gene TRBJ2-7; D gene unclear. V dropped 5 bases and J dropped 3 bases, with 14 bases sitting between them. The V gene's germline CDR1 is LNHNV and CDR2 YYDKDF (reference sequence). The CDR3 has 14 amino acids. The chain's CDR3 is CATSGRHRNYEQYF. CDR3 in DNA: TGTGCCACCAGCGGCAGGCACCGAAACTACGAGCAGTACTTC.

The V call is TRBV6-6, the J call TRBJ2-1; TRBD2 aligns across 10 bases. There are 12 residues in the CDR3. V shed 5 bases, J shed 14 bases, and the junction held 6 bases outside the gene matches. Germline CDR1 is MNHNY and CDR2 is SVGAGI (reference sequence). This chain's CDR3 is CASSPRTSGEFF. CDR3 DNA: TGTGCCAGCAGTCCAAGGACTAGCGGTGAGTTCTTC.

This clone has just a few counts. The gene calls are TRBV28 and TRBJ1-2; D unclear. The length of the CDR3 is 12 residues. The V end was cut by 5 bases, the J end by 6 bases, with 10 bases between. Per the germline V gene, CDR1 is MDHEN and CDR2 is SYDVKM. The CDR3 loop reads CASSDERDGYTF. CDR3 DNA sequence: TGTGCCAGCAGTGATGAACGGGATGGCTACACCTTC.

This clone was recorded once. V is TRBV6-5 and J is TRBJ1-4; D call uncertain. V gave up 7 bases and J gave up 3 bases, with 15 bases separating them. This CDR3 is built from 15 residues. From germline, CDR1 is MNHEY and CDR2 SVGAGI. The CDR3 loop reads CASKLGVLANEKLFF. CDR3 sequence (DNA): TGTGCCAGCAAGTTAGGAGTCTTGGCTAATGAAAAACTGTTTTTT.

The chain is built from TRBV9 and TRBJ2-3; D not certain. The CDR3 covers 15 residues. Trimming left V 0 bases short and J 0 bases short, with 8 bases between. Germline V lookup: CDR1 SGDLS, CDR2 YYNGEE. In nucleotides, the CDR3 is TGTGCCAGCAGCGTAGGGCCGGGTAGCACAGATACGCAGTATTTT. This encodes CASSVGPGSTDTQYF.

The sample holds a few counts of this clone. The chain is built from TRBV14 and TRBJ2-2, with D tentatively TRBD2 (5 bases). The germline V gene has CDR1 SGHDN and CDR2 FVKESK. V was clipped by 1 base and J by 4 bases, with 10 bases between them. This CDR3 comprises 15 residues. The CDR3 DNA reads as TGTGCCAGCAGCCAAGTAATAGCGCCCACCGGGGAGCTGTTTTTT. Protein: CASSQVIAPTGELFF.

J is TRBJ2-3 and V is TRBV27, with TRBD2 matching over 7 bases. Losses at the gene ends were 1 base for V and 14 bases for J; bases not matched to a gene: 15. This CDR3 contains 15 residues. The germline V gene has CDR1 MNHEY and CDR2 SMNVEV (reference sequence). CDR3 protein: CASSLYGGRPRLRYF. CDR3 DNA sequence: TGTGCCAGCAGTTTATACGGCGGGAGACCCCGGTTAAGGTATTTT.

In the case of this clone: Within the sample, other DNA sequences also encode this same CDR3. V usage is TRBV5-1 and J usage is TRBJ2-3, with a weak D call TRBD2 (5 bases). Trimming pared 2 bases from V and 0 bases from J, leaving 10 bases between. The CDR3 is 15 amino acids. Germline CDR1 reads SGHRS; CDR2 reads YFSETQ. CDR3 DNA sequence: TGCGCCAGCAGCTTTGGGCGGGCAAGCACAGATACGCAGTATTTT. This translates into CASSFGRASTDTQYF.

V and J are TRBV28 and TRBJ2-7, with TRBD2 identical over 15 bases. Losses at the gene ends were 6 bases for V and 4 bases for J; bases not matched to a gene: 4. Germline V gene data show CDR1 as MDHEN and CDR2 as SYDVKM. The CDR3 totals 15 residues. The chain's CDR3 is CASREGTSGRYEQYF. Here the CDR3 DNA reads TGTGCCAGCAGAGAAGGGACTAGCGGGAGGTACGAGCAGTACTTC.

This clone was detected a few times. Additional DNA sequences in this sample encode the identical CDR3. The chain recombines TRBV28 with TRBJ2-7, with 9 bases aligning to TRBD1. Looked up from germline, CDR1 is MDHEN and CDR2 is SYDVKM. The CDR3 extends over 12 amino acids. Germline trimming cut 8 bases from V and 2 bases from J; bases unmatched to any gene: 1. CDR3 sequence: CASRDRAYEQYF. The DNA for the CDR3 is TGTGCCAGCCGGGACAGGGCCTACGAGCAGTACTTC.

CDR3 amino acids: CASSPWKAGVDEQFF. For the CDR3, the DNA is TGTGCCAGCAGCCCCTGGAAAGCGGGAGTGGATGAGCAGTTCTTC. The chain has TRBV11-2 and TRBJ2-1, with 8 bases matching TRBD2. V shed 5 bases and J 8 bases; nucleotides not matched to a gene: 11. From germline, CDR1 is SGHAT and CDR2 FQNNGV. There are 15 residues in the CDR3.

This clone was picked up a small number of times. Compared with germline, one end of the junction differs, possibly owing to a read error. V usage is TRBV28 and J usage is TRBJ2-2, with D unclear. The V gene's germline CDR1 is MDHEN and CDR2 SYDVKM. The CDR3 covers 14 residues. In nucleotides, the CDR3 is TGTGCCAGCAGTTTATCCCTGAACTCCGGGGAGCTGTTTTTT. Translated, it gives CASSLSLNSGELFF.

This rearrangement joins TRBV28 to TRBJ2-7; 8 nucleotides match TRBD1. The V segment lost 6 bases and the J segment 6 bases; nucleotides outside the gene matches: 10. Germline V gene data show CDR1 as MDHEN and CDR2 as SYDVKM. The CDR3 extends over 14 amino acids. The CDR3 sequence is CASRMGQGAVEQYF. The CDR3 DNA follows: TGTGCCAGCAGGATGGGGCAGGGGGCCGTCGAGCAGTACTTC.

The CDR3 here is CASRRTGTQETQYF. The DNA of the CDR3 is TGTGCCAGCAGAAGGACCGGGACGCAAGAGACCCAGTACTTC. The chain couples TRBV6-6 to TRBJ2-5; D could derive from TRBD1 or TRBD2 (5 bases each). Germline-derived CDR1 and CDR2 are MNHNY and SVGAGI (reference sequence). V was pared by 6 bases and J by 2 bases, with 13 bases between. CDR3 length: 14 amino acids.

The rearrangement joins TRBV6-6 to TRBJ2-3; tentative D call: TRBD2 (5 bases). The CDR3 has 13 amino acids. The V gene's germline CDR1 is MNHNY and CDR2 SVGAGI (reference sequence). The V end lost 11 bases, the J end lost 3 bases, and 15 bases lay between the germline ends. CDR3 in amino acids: CAGGPGRTDTQYF. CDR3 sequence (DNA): TGTGCCGGAGGACCGGGGAGAACAGATACGCAGTATTTT.

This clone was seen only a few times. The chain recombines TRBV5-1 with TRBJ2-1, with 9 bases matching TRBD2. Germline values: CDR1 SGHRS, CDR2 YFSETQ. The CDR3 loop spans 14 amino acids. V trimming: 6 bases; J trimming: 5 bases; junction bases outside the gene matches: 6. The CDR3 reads CASKAGGRDNEQFF. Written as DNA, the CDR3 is TGCGCCAGCAAGGCGGGAGGGCGGGACAATGAGCAGTTCTTC.

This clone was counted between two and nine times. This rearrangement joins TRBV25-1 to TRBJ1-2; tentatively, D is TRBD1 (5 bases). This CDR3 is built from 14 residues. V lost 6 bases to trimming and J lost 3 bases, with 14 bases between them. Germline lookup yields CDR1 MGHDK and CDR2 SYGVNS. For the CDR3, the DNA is TGTGCCAGCAGGGCGGCAGGGCGGGACTATGGCTACACCTTC. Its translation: CASRAAGRDYGYTF.

The CDR3 DNA sequence: TGCGCCAGCAGCCAAGAAGGAGTTGGGACTATCGGGTCCTACAATGAGCAGTTCTTC. It is translated as CASSQEGVGTIGSYNEQFF. This chain connects TRBV4-3 to TRBJ2-1; 7 positions match TRBD2. In germline, CDR1 is LGHNA, CDR2 YSLEER. This CDR3 is 19 amino acids long. After removal of 0 bases from V and 1 base from J, the junction contained 12 bases not matched to a gene.

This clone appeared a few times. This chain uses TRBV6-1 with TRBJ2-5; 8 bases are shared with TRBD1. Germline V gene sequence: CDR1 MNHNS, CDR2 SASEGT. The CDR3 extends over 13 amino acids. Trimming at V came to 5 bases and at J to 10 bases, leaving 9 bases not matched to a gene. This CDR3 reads CASSRRTGRSQYF. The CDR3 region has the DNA TGTGCCAGCAGTCGCAGGACAGGGCGAAGCCAGTACTTC.

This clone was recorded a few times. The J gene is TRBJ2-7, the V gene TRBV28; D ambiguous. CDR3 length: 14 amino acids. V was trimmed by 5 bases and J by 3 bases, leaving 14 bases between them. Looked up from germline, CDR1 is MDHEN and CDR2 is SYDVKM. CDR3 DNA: TGTGCCAGCAGTCCCTCCGGGTCGATCTACGAGCAGTACTTC. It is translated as CASSPSGSIYEQYF.